Included here is one TCR beta chain sequence, with context. Its target antigen remains unknown. No base quality values were provided; no much bigger clone lies one nucleotide off. The trial excluded patients who had a history of autoimmune disease or who were on systemic immunosuppression. Peripheral blood for TCR sequencing was collected from all dose cohorts at baseline, on cycle 4 day 1, and on cycle 7 day 1. The samples were taken from a phase I, first-in-human, multicenter, open-label dose-escalation trial of ivuxolimab. Adults with locally advanced or metastatic head and neck squamous cell, hepatocellular, melanoma or renal cell carcinoma were enrolled in the trial. Before TCR sequencing, CD4+ T cells and CD8+ T cells from peripheral blood were sorted into separate populations. These data are taken from a study of OX40 agonist ivuxolimab in advanced cancers. Background for the entire study: Ivuxolimab, which targeted the costimulatory receptor OX40 (CD134), was an agonistic, fully human IgG2 monoclonal antibody. Intravenous ivuxolimab was administered to patients every 2 weeks at six dose levels: 0.01, 0.1, 0.3, 1.5, 3 and 10 mg/kg. Among the roughly 50 dose-escalation patients, some 20 had hepatocellular carcinoma, approximately 15 melanoma, 9 renal cell carcinoma and 9 head and neck cancer. In the dose-escalation cohort, roughly 82% of patients were male, and the mean age was approximately 60 years with a range of roughly 23 to 79. Patients were allowed to have had prior anti-PD-1, anti-PD-L1 or anti-CTLA-4 therapy, and approximately 37% of the dose-escalation patients had been treated with checkpoint inhibitors. Three dose-escalation patients achieved partial responses, one with hepatocellular carcinoma and two with cutaneous melanoma. Peripheral TCRbeta sequencing was intended to test whether TCR sequence diversity was altered and clonal T-cell expansion was caused by ivuxolimab. The paper describes the monotherapy dose-escalation part (N = 52 patients) of the phase I trial of ivuxolimab.

There are 15 amino acids in the CDR3, from cysteine to phenylalanine inclusive. This entry keeps only the CDR3 DNA: 45 bases, framed from base 1. Trimming removed 4 bases from V and 4 bases from J; the gene matches leave 8 bases unexplained. The germline V gene yields SGHRS for CDR1 and YFSETQ for CDR2. Genomic DNA was extracted from sorted cells for sequencing of the TCRbeta CDR3 region. TCRbeta CDR3 regions were sequenced using the immunoSEQ Assay. The immuneACCESS repertoire file appears here via TCRdb, limited to in-frame rearrangements. These files lack a portion of the clones; in checked studies, under half of the deficit traces to unresolved V genes, and the cause of the others is not known. Within this sample are some 100,000 clones, with just over 90% of them counted one time only. Of the sample, approximately 0.3% falls within the top ten clones. Beyond this particular receptor, the publication reports: Which antigens the clonally expanded peripheral T cells were specific for was not determined. Low levels of normalized T-cell clonal expansion were also shown by some nonresponding patients. At doses of 0.1 to 3.0 mg/kg, clonal expansion of both CD4+ and CD8+ blood T cells was observed from baseline to week 6. On average, CD8+ T cells showed more expanded clones than CD4+ T cells after ivuxolimab. In the 0.1-3.0 mg/kg groups, partial responders were among the patients with the lowest normalized peripheral clonal expansion, particularly in CD8+ T cells.

The rearranged segments are TRBV5-1 and TRBJ2-1, and TRBD1 aligns with 7 junction nucleotides. The material sequenced was CD4+ or CD8+ T cells sorted from blood, taken in a trial of the OX40 agonist ivuxolimab. The receptor was isolated from an adult with an advanced solid tumor such as melanoma, head and neck, liver or kidney cancer. The nucleotide sequence is given as TGCGCCAGCAGCCCGGCGCAGGGGGATTACAATGAGCAGTTCTTC. Its protein is CASSPAQGDYNEQFF.